What follows are 28 T cell receptor beta chains derived from one specimen sequenced in a study of PD-1 blockade in classical Hodgkin lymphoma. The sample's time point: cycle 4 day 1 (C4D1), after less than 7 weeks of nivolumab. All patients relapsed after autologous stem cell transplantation, and brentuximab vedotin exposure varied. Sequencing used immunoSEQ multiplex PCR; TCRdb keeps in-frame clones, though not all of them. Among about 64,000 clones, 85% to 95% were seen once, and the ten largest hold around 8%. The sample in question was peripheral blood mononuclear cells (PBMCs), obtained before the fourth cycle of nivolumab. These TCRs come from a human donor with classical Hodgkin lymphoma.

The rearrangement uses TRBV4-2 and TRBJ2-5, with D possibly matching TRBD2 (6 bases). Germline values: CDR1 LGHNA, CDR2 YNFKEQ. The CDR3 length is 14 residues. V shed 1 base and J shed 2 bases, with 8 bases lying between them. CDR3 sequence (DNA): TGTGCCAGCAGCCAAGGCCTAGCGCAAGAGACCCAGTACTTC. Translated: CASSQGLAQETQYF.

The V call is TRBV11-2, the J call TRBJ2-2; no reliable D call. Germline CDR1 and CDR2: SGHAT and FQNNGV. This CDR3 has 15 amino acids. The V end was cut by 3 bases, the J end by 4 bases, with 12 bases between. The CDR3 nucleotides are TGTGCCAGCAGCTTGGGGTGGGGTTTCACCGGGGAGCTGTTTTTT. The encoded protein is CASSLGWGFTGELFF.

This sequence joins TRBV27 and TRBJ2-1; the match to TRBD2 covers 8 bases. Per the germline V gene, CDR1 is MNHEY and CDR2 is SMNVEV (reference sequence). V was clipped by 3 bases and J by 4 bases; unmatched bases: 2. The length of the CDR3 is 14 residues. CDR3 protein: CASSFSGEYNEQFF. The DNA for the CDR3 is TGTGCCAGCAGTTTTAGCGGGGAGTACAATGAGCAGTTCTTC.

This chain connects TRBV9 to TRBJ2-2, with D possibly being TRBD2 (6 bases). This CDR3 spans 13 amino acids. The V and J ends lost 3 bases and 6 bases respectively, with 9 bases between them. Germline V gene sequence: CDR1 SGDLS, CDR2 YYNGEE. As DNA, the CDR3 is TGTGCCAGCAGCGGACTAGATGCCGGGGAGCTGTTTTTT. Translation: CASSGLDAGELFF.

V is TRBV27 and J is TRBJ2-2; maybe TRBD1 (5 bases). Per the germline V gene, CDR1 is MNHEY and CDR2 is SMNVEV (reference sequence). V was trimmed by 2 bases and J by 7 bases, leaving 8 bases between them. The CDR3 consists of 13 residues. The CDR3 here is CASSLGAGGELFF. As DNA, the CDR3 is TGTGCCAGCAGTTTAGGGGCAGGCGGGGAGCTGTTTTTT.

The V call is TRBV20-1, the J call TRBJ2-7; 7 bases fit TRBD1. Looked up from germline, CDR1 is DFQATT and CDR2 is SNEGSKA (reference sequence). Germline trimming cut 5 bases from V and 6 bases from J; bases unmatched to any gene: 4. This CDR3 spans 11 amino acids. Written as DNA, the CDR3 is TGCAGTGCTCCACAGGGGCTCGAGCAGTACTTC. Amino acid sequence: CSAPQGLEQYF.

The count of this clone is one. CDR3 coding DNA: TGTGCCAGCCGTGCGGGAGGGAGTACAGATACGCAGTATTTT. Protein: CASRAGGSTDTQYF. The chain employs TRBV19 and TRBJ2-3, with TRBD2 matching 9 bases. The CDR3 runs to 14 residues. The germline V gene has CDR1 LNHDA and CDR2 SQIVND (reference sequence). V gave up 9 bases and J gave up 3 bases; unmatched junction bases: 7.

This clone has just a few counts. The chain links TRBV4-1 to TRBJ1-5, with no clear D. The V end was cut by 0 bases, the J end by 7 bases, with 7 bases between. CDR1 and CDR2 from the germline V gene are MGHRA and YSYEKL. There are 13 residues in the CDR3. CDR3 loop: CASSQDEGQPQHF. The DNA for the CDR3 is TGCGCCAGCAGCCAAGATGAGGGCCAGCCCCAGCATTTT.

The rearrangement uses TRBV5-1 and TRBJ2-5; D is uncertain. Germline CDR1 and CDR2: SGHRS and YFSETQ. Trimming stripped 0 bases from V and 5 bases from J, with 5 bases between. This CDR3 contains 12 residues. For the CDR3, the DNA is TGCGCCAGCAGCTTGGCTAGGGAGACCCAGTACTTC. It codes for CASSLARETQYF.

V usage is TRBV11-2 and J usage is TRBJ2-5, with 9 bases lining up with TRBD1. Germline assignment: CDR1 SGHAT and CDR2 FQNNGV. The CDR3 spans 17 residues. V lost 6 bases, J lost 3 bases, and 14 bases stayed unmatched. This CDR3 reads CASSSPTGTGRKETQYF. Here the CDR3 DNA reads TGTGCCAGCAGTTCTCCGACCGGGACAGGGCGAAAAGAGACCCAGTACTTC.

This chain joins TRBV6-6 and TRBJ2-1, with 9 bases identical to TRBD1. CDR1 and CDR2 from the germline V gene are MNHNY and SVGAGI (reference sequence). The CDR3 spans 15 residues. Unmatched junction bases numbered 7, after V lost 2 bases and J lost 8 bases. CDR3 DNA sequence: TGTGCCAGCAGTTACCGGACAGGGGTAGAGGATGAGCAGTTCTTC. Protein product: CASSYRTGVEDEQFF.

The V gene is TRBV6-4, the J gene TRBJ2-2; unclear D gene. The V gene lost 4 bases and the J gene lost 1 base, with 10 bases spanning the gap. The CDR3 has 15 residues. CDR1 MRHNA and CDR2 SNTAGT come from the germline V gene. CDR3 DNA: TGTGCCAGCAGTGCTAGGCAGGAGAACACCGGGGAGCTGTTTTTT. Its translation is CASSARQENTGELFF.

This rearrangement joins TRBV13 to TRBJ2-7; tentatively, D is TRBD2 (6 bases). V shed 5 bases and J shed 5 bases, with 16 bases lying between them. The germline V gene has CDR1 PRHDT and CDR2 FYEKMQ (reference sequence). The CDR3 totals 14 residues. The CDR3: CASSDSRRGNEQYF. CDR3 DNA: TGTGCCAGCAGCGATTCGCGGCGGGGAAACGAGCAGTACTTC.

The CDR3 nucleotides are TGTGCCTGGAGTGTAGGCGGGATCACAGATACGCAGTATTTT. Translation gives CAWSVGGITDTQYF. The V gene is TRBV30, the J gene TRBJ2-3, with D perhaps matching TRBD2 (6 bases). Germline assignment: CDR1 GTSNPN and CDR2 SVGIG (reference sequence). This CDR3 comprises 14 residues. The ends were cut back, 0 bases at V and 2 bases at J, with 9 bases in the middle.

The CDR3 sequence: CASSSIIFTSGANTGELFF. The DNA of the CDR3 is TGTGCCAGCAGTTCGATCATCTTTACTAGCGGGGCGAACACCGGGGAGCTGTTTTTT. The chain is built from TRBV27 and TRBJ2-2; 10 nucleotides agree with TRBD2. In germline, CDR1 is MNHEY, CDR2 SMNVEV (reference sequence). This CDR3 region has 19 residues. J gave up 0 bases and V 4 bases, and 11 bases lay outside the gene matches.

The chain combines TRBV2 with TRBJ2-7; TRBD1 or TRBD2 may be the D gene (6 bases each). Germline-derived CDR1 and CDR2 are SNHLY and FYNNEI. V lost 4 bases and J lost 2, with 18 bases in between. The CDR3 covers 16 residues. The CDR3 protein is CASSGGAGPPAYEQYF. In DNA form, the CDR3 reads TGTGCCAGCAGTGGGGGGGCAGGGCCTCCAGCCTACGAGCAGTACTTC.

V usage is TRBV6-6 and J usage is TRBJ2-5, with a tentative D call TRBD1 (6 bases). The CDR3 totals 15 residues. CDR1 is MNHNY, CDR2 SVGAGI, per germline (reference sequence). V was shortened by 5 bases and J by 4 bases, with 17 bases between the two germline ends. This CDR3 reads CASSRRDNWGETQYF. For the CDR3, the DNA is TGTGCCAGCAGTCGCCGGGACAACTGGGGAGAGACCCAGTACTTC.

The chain uses TRBV6-1 and TRBJ1-1, with D possibly matching TRBD1 (6 bases). The germline V gene has CDR1 MNHNS and CDR2 SASEGT. This CDR3 has 17 residues. V lost 2 bases and J 2 bases, leaving 18 bases between the germline ends. CDR3 loop: CASSEIMWGAVNTEAFF. The DNA for the CDR3 is TGTGCCAGCAGTGAAATAATGTGGGGGGCTGTAAACACTGAAGCTTTCTTT.

The chain carries TRBV28 and TRBJ2-7; D gene uncertain. The germline V gene has CDR1 MDHEN and CDR2 SYDVKM. V was pared by 8 bases and J by 0 bases, with 8 bases between. The CDR3 length is 12 residues. For the CDR3, the DNA is TGTGCCAGCTATACCACCTCCTACGAGCAGTACTTC. Encoded protein: CASYTTSYEQYF.

This sequence joins TRBV10-3 and TRBJ2-1; TRBD2 aligns across 10 bases. The CDR3 has 15 residues. The junction had 3 bases not matched to a gene; V was cut back by 0 bases and J by 7 bases. Germline assignment: CDR1 ENHRY and CDR2 SYGVKD. CDR3 residues: CAISESPGLANEQFF. The CDR3 DNA is TGTGCCATCAGTGAGTCGCCGGGACTAGCGAATGAGCAGTTCTTC.

This clone was detected a few times. The V call is TRBV7-9, the J call TRBJ2-3, with 9 bases that match TRBD1. The length of the CDR3 is 17 residues. Germline V gene data show CDR1 as SEHNR and CDR2 as FQNEAQ (reference sequence). After removal of 3 bases from V and 5 bases from J, the junction contained 12 bases not matched to a gene. The chain's CDR3 is CASSFNLGTGSLDTQYF. CDR3 DNA sequence: TGTGCCAGCAGCTTTAACCTCGGGACAGGGTCGTTAGATACGCAGTATTTT.

V is TRBV7-6 and J is TRBJ2-7, with 8 positions matching TRBD1. CDR1 SGHVS and CDR2 FNYEAQ come from the germline V gene. After removal of 2 bases from V and 5 bases from J, the junction contained 5 bases not matched to a gene. This CDR3 is built from 14 residues. CDR3 amino acids: CASSLTGGSNEQYF. Written as DNA, the CDR3 is TGTGCCAGCAGCTTAACAGGGGGGAGCAACGAGCAGTACTTC.

This clone was observed once. The chain combines TRBV21-1 with TRBJ2-1; the table calls TRBD1, which could not be checked here. TRBV21-1 is deemed a pseudogene. CDR3 length equals 17 residues. The CDR3 sequence is CASSKDGIRCSYNEQFF. The CDR3 coding sequence is TGTGCCAGCAGCAAAGATGGAATCAGGTGCTCCTACAATGAGCAGTTCTTC.

This sequence joins TRBV11-2 and TRBJ2-7; no firm D call. Deletions cut 2 bases from V and 1 base from J, with 3 bases between. Germline values: CDR1 SGHAT, CDR2 FQNNGV. CDR3 length: 12 amino acids. The CDR3 here is CASSLQSYEQYF. CDR3 sequence (DNA): TGTGCCAGCAGCTTACAGTCCTACGAGCAGTACTTC.

The rearrangement links TRBV19 to TRBJ1-1; a weak D match, TRBD1 (5 bases). Germline values: CDR1 LNHDA, CDR2 SQIVND (reference sequence). The V and J ends lost 4 bases and 6 bases respectively, with 18 bases between them. The CDR3 covers 15 residues. The CDR3 bases are TGTGCCAGTAGTACCCATTTGGGGTTCAGGGCTGAAGCTTTCTTT. This codes for CASSTHLGFRAEAFF.

The gene calls are TRBV27 and TRBJ1-1, with 7 bases matching TRBD1. The CDR3 has 18 residues. Germline V gives CDR1 MNHEY, CDR2 SMNVEV (reference sequence). The V gene end was trimmed by 6 bases and the J gene end by 1 base; junction bases not matched to a gene: 17. CDR3 coding DNA: TGTGCCAGCAGCCCTCGGACAGGAAAAGCCGGTGGGAACACTGAAGCTTTCTTT. Its protein product is CASSPRTGKAGGNTEAFF.

The chain has TRBV19 and TRBJ2-5; no firm D call. Trimming stripped 0 bases from V and 2 bases from J, with 10 bases between. This CDR3 region has 15 residues. Germline values: CDR1 LNHDA, CDR2 SQIVND (reference sequence). CDR3 nucleotides: TGTGCCAGTAGTATAGATCAAGGGCCTCAAGAGACCCAGTACTTC. Its protein product is CASSIDQGPQETQYF.

The V and J genes are TRBV6-5 and TRBJ2-2; 7 nucleotides align to TRBD2. This CDR3 is built from 13 residues. J was trimmed by 1 base and V by 11 bases; bases with no gene match: 4. Germline assignment: CDR1 MNHEY and CDR2 SVGAGI. This CDR3 reads CAGGDLNTGELFF. CDR3 in DNA: TGTGCCGGGGGGGACCTGAACACCGGGGAGCTGTTTTTT.